The present TCR beta chain was sequenced within a study of T cells after yellow fever vaccination. Overall study results and limits: Compared with primary, the secondary response was weaker and peaked at day 5, not 15. Clones from primary vaccination mostly reappeared after the booster (96% CD4, about 88% CD8).

By 5'RACE template switching, TCR cDNA was produced, with a universal primer site and UMIs added in the process. One entry per CDR3 protein, called by TCRdb with MiXCR from the 5' RACE reads. Of about 350,000 distinct CDR3 sequences listed, over 4% are singletons. This clonotype was counted a few times. The antigen is unknown. The sample here was PBMCs, taken 5 days after the yellow fever booster vaccination. The receptor comes from a man between 18 and 29 years old who received the YFV17D yellow fever vaccine.

CDR3 nucleotides: TGTGCCAGCAGCCCCAGCGCAGGCAGGGGGCTCGCCGGGGAGCTGTTTTTT. Translating it yields CASSPSAGRGLAGELFF. The chain recombines TRBV4-2 with TRBJ2-2; 8 bases match TRBD1. Trimming removed 4 bases from V and 6 bases from J; junction bases left unmatched: 13. The CDR3 spans 17 residues. The germline CDR1 and CDR2 sequences are LGHNA and YNFKEQ.